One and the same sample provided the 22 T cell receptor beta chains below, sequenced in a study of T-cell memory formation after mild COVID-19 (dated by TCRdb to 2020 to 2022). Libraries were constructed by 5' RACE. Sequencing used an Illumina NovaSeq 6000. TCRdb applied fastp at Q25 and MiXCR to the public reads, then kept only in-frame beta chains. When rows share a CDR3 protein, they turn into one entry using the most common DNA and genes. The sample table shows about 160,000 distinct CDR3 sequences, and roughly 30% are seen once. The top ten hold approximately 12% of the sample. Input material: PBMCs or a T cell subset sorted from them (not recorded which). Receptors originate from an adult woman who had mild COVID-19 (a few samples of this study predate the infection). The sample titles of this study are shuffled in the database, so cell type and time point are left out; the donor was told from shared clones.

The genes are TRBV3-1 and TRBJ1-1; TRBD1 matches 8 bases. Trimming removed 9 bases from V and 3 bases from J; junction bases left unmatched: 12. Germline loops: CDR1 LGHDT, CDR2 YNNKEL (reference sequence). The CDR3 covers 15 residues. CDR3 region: CASKPSGTGYTEAFF. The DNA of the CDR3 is TGTGCCAGTAAACCCTCCGGGACAGGTTACACTGAAGCTTTCTTT.

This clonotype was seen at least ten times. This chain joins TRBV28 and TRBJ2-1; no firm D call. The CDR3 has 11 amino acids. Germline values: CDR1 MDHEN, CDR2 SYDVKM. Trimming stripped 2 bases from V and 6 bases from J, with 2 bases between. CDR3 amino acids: CASSLRNEQFF. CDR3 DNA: TGTGCCAGCAGTTTACGCAATGAGCAGTTCTTC.

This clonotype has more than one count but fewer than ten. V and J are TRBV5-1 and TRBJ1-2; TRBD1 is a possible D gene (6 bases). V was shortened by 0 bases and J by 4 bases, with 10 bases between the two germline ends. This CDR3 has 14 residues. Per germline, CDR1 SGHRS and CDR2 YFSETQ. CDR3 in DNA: TGCGCCAGCAGCTTGGAAGGGACACCCTATGGCTACACCTTC. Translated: CASSLEGTPYGYTF. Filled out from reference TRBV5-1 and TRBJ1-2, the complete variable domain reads KAGVTQTPRYLIKTRGQQVTLSCSPISGHRSVSWYQQTPGQGLQFLFEYFSETQRNKGNFPGRFSGRQFSNSRSEMNVSTLELGDSALYLCASSLEGTPYGYTFGSGTRLTVV.

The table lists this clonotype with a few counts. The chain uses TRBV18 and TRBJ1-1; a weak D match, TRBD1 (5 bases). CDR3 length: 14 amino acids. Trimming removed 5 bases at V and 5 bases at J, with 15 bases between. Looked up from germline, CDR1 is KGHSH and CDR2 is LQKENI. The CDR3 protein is CASSVSGGRTEAFF. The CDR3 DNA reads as TGTGCCAGCTCAGTTTCGGGGGGAAGGACTGAAGCTTTCTTT.

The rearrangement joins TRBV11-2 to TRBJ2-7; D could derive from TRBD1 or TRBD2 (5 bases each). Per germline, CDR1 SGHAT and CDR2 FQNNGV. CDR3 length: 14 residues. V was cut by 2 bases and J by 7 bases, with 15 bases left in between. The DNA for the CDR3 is TGTGCCAGCAGCTTAAATAGGCCGGGGCAGGAGCAGTACTTC. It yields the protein CASSLNRPGQEQYF.

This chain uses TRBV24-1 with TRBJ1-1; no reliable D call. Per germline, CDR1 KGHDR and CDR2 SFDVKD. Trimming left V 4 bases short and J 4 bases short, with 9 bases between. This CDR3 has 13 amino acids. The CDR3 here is CATSDPLLTEAFF. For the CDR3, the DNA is TGTGCCACCAGTGACCCCCTACTCACTGAAGCTTTCTTT.

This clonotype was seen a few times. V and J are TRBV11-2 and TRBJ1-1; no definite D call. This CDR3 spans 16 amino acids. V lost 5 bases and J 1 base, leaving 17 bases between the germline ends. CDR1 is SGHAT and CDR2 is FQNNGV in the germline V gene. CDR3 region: CASSTLWVSENTEAFF. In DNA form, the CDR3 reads TGTGCCAGCAGCACGCTTTGGGTCAGCGAGAACACTGAAGCTTTCTTT.

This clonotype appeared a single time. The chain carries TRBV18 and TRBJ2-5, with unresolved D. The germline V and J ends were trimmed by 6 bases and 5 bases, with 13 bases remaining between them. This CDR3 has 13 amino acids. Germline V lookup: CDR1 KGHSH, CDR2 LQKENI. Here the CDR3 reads CASSASGHETQYF. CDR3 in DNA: TGTGCCAGCTCCGCGTCAGGTCACGAGACCCAGTACTTC.

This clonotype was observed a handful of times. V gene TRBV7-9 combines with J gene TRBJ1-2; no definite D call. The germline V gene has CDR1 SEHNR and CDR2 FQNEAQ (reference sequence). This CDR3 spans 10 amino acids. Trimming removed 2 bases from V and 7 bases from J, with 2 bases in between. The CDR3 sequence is CASSLSGYTF. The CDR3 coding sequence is TGTGCCAGCAGCTTAAGTGGCTACACCTTC.

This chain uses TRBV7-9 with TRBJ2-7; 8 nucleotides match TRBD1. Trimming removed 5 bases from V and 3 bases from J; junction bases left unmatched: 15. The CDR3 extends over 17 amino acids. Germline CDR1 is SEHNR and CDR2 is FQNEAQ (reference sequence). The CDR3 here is CASSGDGSDRGNYEQYF. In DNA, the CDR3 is TGTGCCAGCAGCGGAGATGGATCCGACAGGGGAAACTACGAGCAGTACTTC.

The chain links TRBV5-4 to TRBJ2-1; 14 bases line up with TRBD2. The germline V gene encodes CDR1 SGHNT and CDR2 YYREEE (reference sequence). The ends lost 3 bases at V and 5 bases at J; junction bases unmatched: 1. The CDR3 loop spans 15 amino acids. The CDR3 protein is CASSSGLAGDNEQFF. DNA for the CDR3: TGTGCCAGCAGCTCGGGACTAGCGGGGGACAATGAGCAGTTCTTC.

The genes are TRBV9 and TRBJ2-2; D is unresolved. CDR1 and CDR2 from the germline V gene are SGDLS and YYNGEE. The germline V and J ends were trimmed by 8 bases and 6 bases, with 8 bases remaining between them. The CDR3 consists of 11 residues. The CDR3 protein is CASSQAGELFF. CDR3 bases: TGTGCCAGTTCCCAGGCCGGGGAGCTGTTTTTT.

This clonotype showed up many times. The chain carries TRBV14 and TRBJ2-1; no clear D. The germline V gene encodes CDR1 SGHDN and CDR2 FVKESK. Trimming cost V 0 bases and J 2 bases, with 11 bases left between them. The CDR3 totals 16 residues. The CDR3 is CASSQDYVSPYNEQFF. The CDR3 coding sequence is TGTGCCAGCAGCCAAGACTATGTGAGCCCCTACAATGAGCAGTTCTTC.

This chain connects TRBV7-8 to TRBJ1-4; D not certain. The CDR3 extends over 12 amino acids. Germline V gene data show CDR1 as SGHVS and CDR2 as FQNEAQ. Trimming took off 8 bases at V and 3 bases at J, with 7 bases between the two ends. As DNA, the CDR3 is TGTGCCAGCGGCCCCCCTAATGAAAAACTGTTTTTT. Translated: CASGPPNEKLFF.

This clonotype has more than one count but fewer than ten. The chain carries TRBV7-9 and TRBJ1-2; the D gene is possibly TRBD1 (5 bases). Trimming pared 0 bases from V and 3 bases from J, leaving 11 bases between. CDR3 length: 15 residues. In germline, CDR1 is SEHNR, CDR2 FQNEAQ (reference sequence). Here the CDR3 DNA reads TGTGCCAGCAGCTTAGCGGCGACAGAACACTATGGCTACACCTTC. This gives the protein CASSLAATEHYGYTF.

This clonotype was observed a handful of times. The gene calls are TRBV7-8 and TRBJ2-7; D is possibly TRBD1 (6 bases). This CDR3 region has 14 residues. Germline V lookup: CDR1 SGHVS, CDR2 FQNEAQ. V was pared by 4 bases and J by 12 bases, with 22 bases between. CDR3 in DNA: TGTGCCAGCAGCTCCCTACAGGGAGAGGACCCCTCGTACTTC. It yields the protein CASSSLQGEDPSYF.

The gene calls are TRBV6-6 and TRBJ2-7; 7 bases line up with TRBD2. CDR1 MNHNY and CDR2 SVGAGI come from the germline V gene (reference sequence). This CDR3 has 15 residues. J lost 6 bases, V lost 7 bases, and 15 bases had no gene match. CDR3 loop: CASTSRGSSSVEQYF. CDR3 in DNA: TGTGCCAGCACGTCACGCGGGAGCAGCTCAGTCGAGCAGTACTTC.

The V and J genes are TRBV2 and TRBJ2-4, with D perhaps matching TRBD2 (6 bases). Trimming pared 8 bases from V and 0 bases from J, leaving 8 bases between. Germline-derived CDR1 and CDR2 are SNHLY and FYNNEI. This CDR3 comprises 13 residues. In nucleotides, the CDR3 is TGTGCCAGCGGGGGGATAGCCAAAAACATTCAGTACTTC. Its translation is CASGGIAKNIQYF.

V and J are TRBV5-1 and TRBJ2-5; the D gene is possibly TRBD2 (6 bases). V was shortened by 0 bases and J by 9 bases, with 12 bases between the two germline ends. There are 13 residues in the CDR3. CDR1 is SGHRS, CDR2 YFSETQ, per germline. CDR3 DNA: TGCGCCAGCAGCTTGGAACAGACTAGGGCCCAGTACTTC. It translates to CASSLEQTRAQYF.

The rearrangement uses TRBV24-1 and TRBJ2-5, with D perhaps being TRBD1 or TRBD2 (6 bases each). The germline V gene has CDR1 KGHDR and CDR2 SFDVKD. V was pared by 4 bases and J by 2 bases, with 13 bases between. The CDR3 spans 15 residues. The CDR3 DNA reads TGTGCCACCAGTGACGCGGGACATACGCAAGAGACCCAGTACTTC. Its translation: CATSDAGHTQETQYF.

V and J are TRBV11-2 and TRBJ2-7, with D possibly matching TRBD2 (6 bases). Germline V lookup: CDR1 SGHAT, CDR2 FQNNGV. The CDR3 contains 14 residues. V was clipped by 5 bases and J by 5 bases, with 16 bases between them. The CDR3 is CASSPVGGFNEQYF. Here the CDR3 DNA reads TGTGCCAGCAGCCCCGTGGGGGGTTTCAACGAGCAGTACTTC.

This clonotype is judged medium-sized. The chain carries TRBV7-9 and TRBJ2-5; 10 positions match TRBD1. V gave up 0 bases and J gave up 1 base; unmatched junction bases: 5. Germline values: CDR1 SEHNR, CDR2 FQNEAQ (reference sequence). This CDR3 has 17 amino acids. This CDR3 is CASSLARTGGTQETQYF. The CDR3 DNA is TGTGCCAGCAGCTTAGCCCGGACAGGGGGGACCCAAGAGACCCAGTACTTC.